This TCR beta chain is from a study of regulatory T cells in long-lasting Graves disease. Study results and caveats: More public clonotypes were shared by persistent patients (fewer than 3,000) than by new patients (roughly 870). Repertoires from persistent disease leaned toward TRBV28, TRBJ1-2 and TRBJ2-5.

Time point of the sample: persistent/refractory GD, antithyroid drugs over 5 years with positive TRAb. The TCR library was prepared using RNA isolated from PBMCs. This clonotype showed up many times. What it binds is not known. Assembly of TCR beta libraries relied on iRepertoire HTBI primers together with Arm-PCR of CDR3 regions. One entry per CDR3 protein, called by TCRdb with MiXCR from the multiplex PCR reads. This repertoire shows 400,000 or so distinct CDR3 sequences, roughly a quarter found once; its top ten account for about a quarter. Looked up from germline, CDR1 is DFQATT and CDR2 is SNEGSKA (reference sequence). Between the trimmed V and J ends, which lost 3 bases and 2 bases, there was a span of 8 bases. CDR3 length: 12 residues.

The material was peripheral blood mononuclear cells (PBMCs), obtained when the disease was refractory, from a patient treated with antithyroid drugs. The V and J genes are TRBV20-1 and TRBJ2-7; either TRBD1 or TRBD2 may supply D (5 bases each). The sequence was collected from a female donor with Graves disease. CDR3 sequence (DNA): TGCAGTGCTAGTTTGGGGGCCTACGAGCAGTACTTC. It translates to CSASLGAYEQYF.